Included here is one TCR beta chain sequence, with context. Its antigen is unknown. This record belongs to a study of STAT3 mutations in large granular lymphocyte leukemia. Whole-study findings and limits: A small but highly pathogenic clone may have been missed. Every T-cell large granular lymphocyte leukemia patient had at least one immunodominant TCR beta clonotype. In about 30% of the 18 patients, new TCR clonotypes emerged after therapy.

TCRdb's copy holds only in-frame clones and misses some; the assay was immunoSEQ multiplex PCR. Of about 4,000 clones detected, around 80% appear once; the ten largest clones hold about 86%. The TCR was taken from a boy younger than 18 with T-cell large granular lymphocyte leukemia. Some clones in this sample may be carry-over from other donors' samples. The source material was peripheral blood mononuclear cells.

The chain's CDR3 is CASSFLASGNYEQYF. The CDR3 coding sequence is TGTGCCAGCAGTTTTCTGGCTAGCGGGAACTACGAGCAGTACTTC. This sequence joins TRBV28 and TRBJ2-7; TRBD2 aligns across 9 bases. The CDR3 is made up of 15 amino acids. Looked up from germline, CDR1 is MDHEN and CDR2 is SYDVKM. Trimming at V came to 3 bases and at J to 3 bases, leaving 6 bases not matched to a gene.